The rows below give T cell receptor beta chains drawn from one sample of a study of T cell repertoires and leukemia-associated antigens. Which antigens these TCRs recognize remains unknown. TCRdb ran MiXCR on the 5' RACE reads and lists one entry per CDR3 protein. The sample yields about 11,000 distinct CDR3 sequences, roughly 43% seen once. Material for sequencing was CD3+ T cells sorted from blood and cultured. All receptors derive from a female donor in good health. Both conserved end residues are part of each CDR3. The D gene is left open where the match is weak. Clone size, where shown, is once, few, many, or a class for clones that have expanded.

j_call	clone_size	d_call	v_call	cdr3_aa	cdr3_nt
TRBJ2-3	many	.	TRBV18	CASSPQADTQYF	TGTGCCAGCTCACCACAGGCAGATACGCAGTATTTT
TRBJ2-3	.	.	TRBV5-1	CASSRSTDTQYF	TGCGCCAGCAGCCGTAGCACAGATACGCAGTATTTT
TRBJ2-2	.	TRBD2	TRBV4-1	CGRSQGGALGREGRDTGELFF	TGCGGCCGCAGCCAAGGAGGGGCCCTAGGGCGGGAGGGCCGGGACACCGGGGAGCTGTTTTTT
TRBJ2-1	.	TRBD2	TRBV7-9	CASSLGLAGAEHNEQFF	TGTGCCAGCAGCTTAGGTCTAGCGGGAGCTGAGCACAATGAGCAGTTCTTC
TRBJ2-1	many	.	TRBV6-2/TRBV6-3	CASTSGAGQVNEQFF	TGTGCCAGCACCTCCGGGGCAGGGCAAGTCAATGAGCAGTTCTTC
TRBJ1-5	.	.	TRBV27	CASSPVEGYSNQPQHF	TGTGCCAGCAGTCCAGTGGAGGGCTATAGCAATCAGCCCCAGCATTTT
TRBJ2-7	many	TRBD2	TRBV12-3/TRBV12-4	CASSRTSGSYEQYF	TGTGCCAGCAGTCGGACTAGCGGGAGTTACGAGCAGTACTTC
TRBJ2-5	.	.	TRBV7-8	CASSSAIMTQNQETQYF	TGTGCCAGCAGCAGCGCCATCATGACACAGAACCAAGAGACCCAGTACTTC
TRBJ2-1	.	.	TRBV9	CASSARPEVSGEQFF	TGTGCCAGCAGCGCGCGGCCGGAGGTTAGTGGTGAGCAGTTCTTC
TRBJ2-3	many	.	TRBV20-1	CSASRAGVSTDTQYF	TGCAGTGCTAGCCGGGCCGGGGTTAGCACAGATACGCAGTATTTT
TRBJ2-7	.	.	TRBV19	CACSAASRGGEQYF	TGTGCCTGTAGCGCAGCCTCGCGTGGTGGCGAGCAGTACTTC
TRBJ2-7	many	TRBD1	TRBV6-5	CASSYEGTGVDEQYF	TGTGCCAGCAGTTACGAAGGCACAGGGGTGGACGAGCAGTACTTC
TRBJ2-7	few	.	TRBV12-3/TRBV12-4	CASSRVGEQYF	TGTGCCAGCAGTAGGGTGGGTGAGCAGTACTTC
TRBJ1-6	.	.	TRBV7-6	CASSPAGGHSPLLF	TGTGCCAGCAGCCCCGCGGGGGGCCATTCACCCCTCCTCTTT
TRBJ1-1	medium-sized	.	TRBV7-7	CYKTEAFF	TGCTACAAGACTGAAGCTTTCTTT
TRBJ2-5	.	.	TRBV12-3/TRBV12-4	CASSLLGGLQETQYF	TGTGCCAGCAGTTTATTAGGAGGGCTACAAGAGACCCAGTACTTC
TRBJ2-6	few	TRBD1	TRBV6-1	CATSTGPSGANVLTF	TGTGCCACCTCGACAGGGCCTAGTGGGGCCAACGTCCTGACTTTC
TRBJ2-3	.	.	TRBV10-3	CAIKGQGARTDTQYF	TGTGCCATCAAGGGGCAAGGGGCGCGCACAGATACGCAGTATTTT
TRBJ1-1	.	.	TRBV5-1	CASSPWDEGGTEAFF	TGCGCCAGCAGCCCCTGGGACGAGGGGGGCACTGAAGCTTTCTTT
TRBJ1-1	many	.	TRBV20-1	CSAITYGPMNTEAFF	TGCAGTGCTATAACCTACGGGCCAATGAACACTGAAGCTTTCTTT
TRBJ2-7	few	.	TRBV29-1	CSVGQWDLFYEQYF	TGCAGCGTTGGACAGTGGGACCTCTTCTACGAGCAGTACTTC
TRBJ2-2	.	TRBD2	TRBV5-1	CASRASGLMAGELFF	TGCGCCAGCAGGGCTAGCGGATTAATGGCCGGGGAGCTGTTTTTT
TRBJ2-5	.	TRBD1	TRBV28	CASSHGTDPRETQYF	TGTGCCAGCAGCCACGGGACAGACCCCCGCGAGACCCAGTACTTC
TRBJ2-1	medium-sized	.	TRBV20-1	CSASGSSSYNEQFF	TGCAGTGCTAGCGGGAGTAGTTCCTACAATGAGCAGTTCTTC
TRBJ1-2	.	.	TRBV7-2	CANSLVGLGEGAGYTF	TGTGCCAACAGCTTAGTAGGGCTGGGTGAAGGAGCTGGTTACACCTTC
TRBJ2-2	.	.	TRBV6-1	CAGRSPGRDTGELFF	TGTGCCGGTCGTTCCCCCGGGCGAGACACCGGGGAGCTGTTTTTT
TRBJ2-6	many	TRBD1	TRBV10-1	CASSESSALSRDRVSGANVLTF	TGCGCCAGCAGTGAAAGTAGCGCCTTGTCCCGGGACAGGGTGTCTGGGGCCAACGTCCTGACTTTC
TRBJ2-1	large	.	TRBV7-3	CASSFSAGRNNEQFF	TGTGCCAGCAGCTTTTCCGCGGGAAGGAACAATGAGCAGTTCTTC
TRBJ1-2	medium-sized	.	TRBV20-1	CSASRGEGYTF	TGCAGTGCTAGTAGGGGGGAGGGCTACACCTTC
TRBJ2-3	few	TRBD2	TRBV7-9	CASSSREANTDTQYF	TGTGCCAGCAGCTCCCGGGAGGCCAACACAGATACGCAGTATTTT
TRBJ2-2	many	TRBD2	TRBV5-4	CASSPRTSGRAVGGELFF	TGTGCCAGCAGCCCTCGGACTAGCGGGAGGGCCGTAGGTGGGGAGCTGTTTTTT
TRBJ2-3	.	TRBD2	TRBV7-8	CASSLGVGGNTDTQYF	TGTGCCAGCAGCTTAGGGGTCGGGGGGAACACAGATACGCAGTATTTT
TRBJ1-6	once	.	TRBV4-2	CASSQDQQRPLHF	TGTGCCAGCAGCCAAGATCAACAGCGACCCCTCCACTTT
TRBJ2-5	.	.	TRBV20-1	CSARDGAAPGETQYF	TGCAGTGCTAGAGATGGAGCGGCCCCGGGAGAGACCCAGTACTTC
TRBJ2-1	few	.	TRBV12-3/TRBV12-4	CASSLVRVYNEQFF	TGTGCCAGCAGTTTAGTCAGAGTCTACAATGAGCAGTTCTTC
TRBJ1-1	.	TRBD1	TRBV9	CASSPRTGDTEAFF	TGTGCCAGCAGCCCCCGGACAGGGGACACTGAAGCTTTCTTT
TRBJ2-7	.	TRBD1	TRBV20-1	CSAICGTGGLEQYF	TGCAGTGCTATTTGCGGGACAGGGGGCCTCGAGCAGTACTTC
TRBJ1-1	.	.	TRBV20-1	CSARDPRNTEAFF	TGCAGTGCTAGAGATCCCAGAAACACTGAAGCTTTCTTT
TRBJ2-5	.	TRBD2	TRBV29-1	CSASGRYETQYF	TGCAGCGCTAGCGGGAGATATGAGACCCAGTACTTC